This T cell receptor (beta chain) was sequenced during a study of control samples from healthy donors and cancer patients. V was pared by 1 base and J by 1 base, with 7 bases of the junction left unmatched. The CDR3 is 17 residues long. The germline V gene has CDR1 MGHRA and CDR2 YSYEKL. Assay: immunoSEQ multiplex PCR; the TCRdb copy retains only in-frame clones and omits some. The sample consists of some 410,000 clones, approximately 90% of them appearing once. This chain joins TRBV4-1 and TRBJ1-5; 7 bases line up with TRBD1. The receptor was isolated from a man aged 35 to 55 with head and neck cancer. The specimen was PBMCs. CDR3 residues: CASSQGGTAPSNQPQHF. The CDR3 nucleotides read TGCGCCAGCAGCCAAGGTGGGACAGCCCCAAGCAATCAGCCCCAGCATTTT.